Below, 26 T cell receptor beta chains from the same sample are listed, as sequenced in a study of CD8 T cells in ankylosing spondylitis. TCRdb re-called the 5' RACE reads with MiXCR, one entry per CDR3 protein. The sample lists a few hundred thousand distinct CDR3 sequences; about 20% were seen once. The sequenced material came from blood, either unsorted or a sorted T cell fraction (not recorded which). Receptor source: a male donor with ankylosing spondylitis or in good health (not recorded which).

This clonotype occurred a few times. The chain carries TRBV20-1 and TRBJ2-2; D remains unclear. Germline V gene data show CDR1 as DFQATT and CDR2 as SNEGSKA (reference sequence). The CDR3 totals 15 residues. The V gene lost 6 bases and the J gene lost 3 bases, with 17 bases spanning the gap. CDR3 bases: TGCAGTGCCAAGGAGATCTTATGGGACACCGGGGAGCTGTTTTTT. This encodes CSAKEILWDTGELFF.

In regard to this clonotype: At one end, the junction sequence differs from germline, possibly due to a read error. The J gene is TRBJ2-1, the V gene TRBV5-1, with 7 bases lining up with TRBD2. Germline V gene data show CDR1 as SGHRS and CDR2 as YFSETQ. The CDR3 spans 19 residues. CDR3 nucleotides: TGCGCCGGCAGCTTTTATGAAGGACTAGGGGCGGGCCTTAAGAATGAGCAGTTCTTC. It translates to CAGSFYEGLGAGLKNEQFF.

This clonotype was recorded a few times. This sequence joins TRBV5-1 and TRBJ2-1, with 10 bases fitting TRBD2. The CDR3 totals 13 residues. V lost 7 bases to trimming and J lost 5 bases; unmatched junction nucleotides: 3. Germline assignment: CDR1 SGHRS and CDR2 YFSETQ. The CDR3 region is CASDSGGNNEQFF. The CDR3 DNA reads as TGCGCCAGCGATAGCGGGGGGAACAATGAGCAGTTCTTC.

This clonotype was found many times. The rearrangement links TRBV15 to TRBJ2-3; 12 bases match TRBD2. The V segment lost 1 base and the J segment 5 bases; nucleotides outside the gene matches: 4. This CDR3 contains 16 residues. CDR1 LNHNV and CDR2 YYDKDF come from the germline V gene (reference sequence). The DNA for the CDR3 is TGTGCCACCAGCAGAGTCCTAGCGGGAGGGGGAGATACGCAGTATTTT. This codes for CATSRVLAGGGDTQYF.

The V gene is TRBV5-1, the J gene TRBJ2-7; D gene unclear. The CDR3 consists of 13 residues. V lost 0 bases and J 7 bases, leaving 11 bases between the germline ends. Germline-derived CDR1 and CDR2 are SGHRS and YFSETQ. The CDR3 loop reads CASSLVPYREQYV. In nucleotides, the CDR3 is TGCGCCAGCAGCTTGGTCCCCTATCGGGAGCAGTACGTC.

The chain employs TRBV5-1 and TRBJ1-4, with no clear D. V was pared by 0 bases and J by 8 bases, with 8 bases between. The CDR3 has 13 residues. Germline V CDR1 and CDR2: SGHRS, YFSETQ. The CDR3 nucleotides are TGCGCCAGCAGCTTGGGCATCAGAGAAAAACTGTTTTTT. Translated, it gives CASSLGIREKLFF. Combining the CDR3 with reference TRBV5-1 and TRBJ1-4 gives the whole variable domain KAGVTQTPRYLIKTRGQQVTLSCSPISGHRSVSWYQQTPGQGLQFLFEYFSETQRNKGNFPGRFSGRQFSNSRSEMNVSTLELGDSALYLCASSLGIREKLFFGSGTQLSVL.

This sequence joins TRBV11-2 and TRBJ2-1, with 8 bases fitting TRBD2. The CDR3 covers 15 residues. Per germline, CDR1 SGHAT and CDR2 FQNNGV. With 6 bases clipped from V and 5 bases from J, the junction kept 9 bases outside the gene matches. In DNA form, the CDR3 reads TGTGCCAGCAGGTGGCCGGGACTAGTAAACAATGAGCAGTTCTTC. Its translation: CASRWPGLVNNEQFF.

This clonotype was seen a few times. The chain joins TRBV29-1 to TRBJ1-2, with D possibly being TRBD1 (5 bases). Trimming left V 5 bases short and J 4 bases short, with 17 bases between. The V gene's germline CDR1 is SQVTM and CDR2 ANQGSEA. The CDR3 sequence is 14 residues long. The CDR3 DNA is TGCAGCGTTCGCCCTCCGGGGACGTCCTATGGCTACACCTTC. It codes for CSVRPPGTSYGYTF.

The CDR3 DNA follows: TGTGCCAGCAGCTTGGCCGTATTGAGGTCCGGTAGCACAGATACGCAGTATTTT. This gives the protein CASSLAVLRSGSTDTQYF. The chain is built from TRBV5-5 and TRBJ2-3; D ambiguous. The CDR3 is made up of 18 amino acids. Trimming removed 0 bases at V and 0 bases at J, with 17 bases between. Germline V CDR1 and CDR2: SGHKS, YYEKEE (reference sequence).

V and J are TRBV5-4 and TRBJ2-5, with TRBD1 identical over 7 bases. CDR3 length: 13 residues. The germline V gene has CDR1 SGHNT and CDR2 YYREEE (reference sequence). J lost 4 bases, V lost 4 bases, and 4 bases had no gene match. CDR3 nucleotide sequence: TGTGCCAGCAGCCAGGACAGGACAGAGACCCAGTACTTC. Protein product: CASSQDRTETQYF.

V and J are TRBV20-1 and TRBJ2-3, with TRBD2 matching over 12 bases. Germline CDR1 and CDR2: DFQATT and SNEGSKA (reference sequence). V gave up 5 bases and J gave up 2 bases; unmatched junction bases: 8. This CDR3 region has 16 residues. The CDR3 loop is CSASHTSGGPTDTQYF. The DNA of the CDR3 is TGCAGTGCTTCCCATACTAGCGGGGGGCCCACAGATACGCAGTATTTT.

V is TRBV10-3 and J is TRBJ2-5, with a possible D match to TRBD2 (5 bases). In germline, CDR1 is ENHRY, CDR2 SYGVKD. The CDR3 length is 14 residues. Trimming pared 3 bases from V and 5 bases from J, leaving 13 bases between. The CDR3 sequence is CAISDKTTRETQYF. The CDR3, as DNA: TGTGCCATCAGTGATAAGACTACTAGGGAGACCCAGTACTTC.

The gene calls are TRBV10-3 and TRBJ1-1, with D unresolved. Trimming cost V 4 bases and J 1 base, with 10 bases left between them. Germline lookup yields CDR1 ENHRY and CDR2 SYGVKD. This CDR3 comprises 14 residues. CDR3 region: CAISGAGTNTEAFF. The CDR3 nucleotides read TGTGCCATCAGTGGGGCAGGCACGAACACTGAAGCTTTCTTT.

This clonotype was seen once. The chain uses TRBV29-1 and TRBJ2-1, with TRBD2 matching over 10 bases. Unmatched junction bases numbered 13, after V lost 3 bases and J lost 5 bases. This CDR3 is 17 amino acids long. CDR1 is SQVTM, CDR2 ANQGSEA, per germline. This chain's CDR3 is CSVEGVLAGGFHNEQFF. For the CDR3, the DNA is TGCAGCGTTGAGGGGGTTTTAGCGGGAGGCTTCCACAATGAGCAGTTCTTC.

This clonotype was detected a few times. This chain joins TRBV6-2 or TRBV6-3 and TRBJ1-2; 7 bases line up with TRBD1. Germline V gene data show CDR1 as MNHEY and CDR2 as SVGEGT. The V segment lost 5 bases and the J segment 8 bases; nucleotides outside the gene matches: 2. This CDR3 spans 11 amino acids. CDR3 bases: TGTGCCAGCAGTCAGGGGGTCGGCTACACCTTC. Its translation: CASSQGVGYTF.

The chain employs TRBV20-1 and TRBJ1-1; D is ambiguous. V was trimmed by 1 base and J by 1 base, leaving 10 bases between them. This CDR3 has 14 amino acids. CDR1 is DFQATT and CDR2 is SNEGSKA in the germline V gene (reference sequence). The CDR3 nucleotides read TGCAGTGCTAGAGGATCCCCGGGGAACACTGAAGCTTTCTTT. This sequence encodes CSARGSPGNTEAFF.

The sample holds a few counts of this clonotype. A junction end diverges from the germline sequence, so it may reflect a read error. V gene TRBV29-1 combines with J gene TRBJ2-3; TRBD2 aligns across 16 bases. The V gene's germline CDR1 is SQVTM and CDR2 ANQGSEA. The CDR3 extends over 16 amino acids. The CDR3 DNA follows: TGCAGCGCTGGGATGGGACTAGCGGGAGGGACAGATGCGCAGTATTTT. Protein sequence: CSAGMGLAGGTDAQYF.

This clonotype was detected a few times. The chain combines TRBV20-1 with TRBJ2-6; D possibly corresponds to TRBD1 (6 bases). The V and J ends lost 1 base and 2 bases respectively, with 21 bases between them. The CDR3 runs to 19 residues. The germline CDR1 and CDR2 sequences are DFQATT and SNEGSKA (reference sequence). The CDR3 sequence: CSARGQDSVTRPGANVLTF. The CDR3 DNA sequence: TGCAGTGCTAGAGGTCAGGACAGCGTTACCAGGCCTGGGGCCAACGTCCTGACTTTC.

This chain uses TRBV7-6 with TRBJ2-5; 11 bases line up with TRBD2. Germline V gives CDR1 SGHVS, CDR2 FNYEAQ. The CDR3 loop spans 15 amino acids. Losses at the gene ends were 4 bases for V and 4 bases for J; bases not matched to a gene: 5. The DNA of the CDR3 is TGTGCCAGCAGCTCTACTAGCGGGGGAAGAGAGACCCAGTACTTC. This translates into CASSSTSGGRETQYF.

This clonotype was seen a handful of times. This CDR3 reads CSAGLRGRNTEAFF. The CDR3 region has the DNA TGCAGTGCTGGACTGCGGGGGCGGAACACTGAAGCTTTCTTT. The chain uses TRBV20-1 and TRBJ1-1, with D possibly matching TRBD1 (6 bases). Germline V gives CDR1 DFQATT, CDR2 SNEGSKA (reference sequence). The CDR3 sequence is 14 residues long. V gave up 5 bases and J gave up 1 base, with 14 bases separating them.

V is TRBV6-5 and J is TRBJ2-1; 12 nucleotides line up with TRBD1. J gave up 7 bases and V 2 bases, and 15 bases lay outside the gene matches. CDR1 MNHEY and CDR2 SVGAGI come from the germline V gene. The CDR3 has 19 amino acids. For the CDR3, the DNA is TGTGCCAGCAGTTACCCGGGACAGGGGGCATCTCGGTTCTTGAATGAGCAGTTCTTC. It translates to CASSYPGQGASRFLNEQFF.

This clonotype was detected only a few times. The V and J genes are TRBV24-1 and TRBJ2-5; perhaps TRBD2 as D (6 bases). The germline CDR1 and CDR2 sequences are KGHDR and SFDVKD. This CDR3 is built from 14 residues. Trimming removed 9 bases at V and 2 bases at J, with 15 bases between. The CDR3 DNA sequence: TGTGCCACCTCGAATAGCGGCTCACAAGAGACCCAGTACTTC. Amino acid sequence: CATSNSGSQETQYF.

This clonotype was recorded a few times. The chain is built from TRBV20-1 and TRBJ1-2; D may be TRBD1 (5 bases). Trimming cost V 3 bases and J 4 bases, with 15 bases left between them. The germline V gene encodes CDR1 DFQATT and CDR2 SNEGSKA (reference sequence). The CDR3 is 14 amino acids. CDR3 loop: CSARGEWPLYGYTF. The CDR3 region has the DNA TGCAGTGCTAGGGGGGAGTGGCCCCTCTATGGCTACACCTTC.

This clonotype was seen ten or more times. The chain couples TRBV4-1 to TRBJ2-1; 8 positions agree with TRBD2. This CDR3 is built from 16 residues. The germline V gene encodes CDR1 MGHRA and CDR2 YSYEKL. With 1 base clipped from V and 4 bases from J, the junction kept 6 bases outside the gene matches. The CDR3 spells CASSQVAGLGYNEQFF. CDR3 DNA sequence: TGCGCCAGCAGCCAAGTAGCGGGACTAGGGTACAATGAGCAGTTCTTC.

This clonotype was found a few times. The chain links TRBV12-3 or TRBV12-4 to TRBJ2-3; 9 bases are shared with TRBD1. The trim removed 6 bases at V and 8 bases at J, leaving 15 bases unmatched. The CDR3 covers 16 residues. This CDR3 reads CASSPSPGQGVVTQYF. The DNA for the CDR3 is TGTGCCAGCAGCCCTAGCCCGGGACAGGGAGTGGTTACGCAGTATTTT.

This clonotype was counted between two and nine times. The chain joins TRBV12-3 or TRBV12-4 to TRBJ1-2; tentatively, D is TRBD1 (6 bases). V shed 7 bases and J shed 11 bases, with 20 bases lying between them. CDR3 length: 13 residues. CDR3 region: CASTLSATGRYTF. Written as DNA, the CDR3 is TGTGCCAGCACCCTCTCCGCGACAGGTCGATACACCTTC.